This T cell receptor (beta chain) is from a study of cytotoxic CD8 clonotypes in ibrutinib-treated CLL. Study-wide points: Relative to age-matched healthy donors, clonality at baseline was higher, and it tracked circulating CD8+ T-cell counts.

The repertoire was sequenced with immunoSEQ multiplex PCR; TCRdb's copy has only in-frame clones and lacks some. The data contain about 140,000 clones, roughly 80% of them singletons. A remark on this clone: What it binds is not known.

V shed 6 bases and J shed 5 bases, with 7 bases lying between them. This CDR3 spans 12 amino acids. Germline V CDR1 and CDR2: MNHNS, SASEGT. The TCR was taken from a human donor with chronic lymphocytic leukemia. The source material was PBMCs, sampled after 12 months of ibrutinib treatment. This chain links TRBV6-1 with TRBJ2-2; D is unresolved. The CDR3 nucleotides read TGTGCCAGCAGGGGTTGGACCGGGGAGCTGTTTTTT. It codes for CASRGWTGELFF.